These 21 T cell receptor beta chains share one sample of origin, sequenced in a study of T cell changes during pregnancy in multiple sclerosis. TCRdb's table, derived via immunoSEQ multiplex PCR, lists solely in-frame clones and lacks some. The repertoire consists of 50,000 to 65,000 clones, with approximately 85% occurring once and the leading ten covering 1.5% to 2%. This specimen consisted of peripheral blood, obtained in the first trimester of pregnancy. Source of these receptors: a female donor with multiple sclerosis, enrolled in a pregnancy study.

The J gene is TRBJ1-2, the V gene TRBV6-5; TRBD1 aligns across 10 bases. This CDR3 comprises 14 residues. Germline CDR1 and CDR2: MNHEY and SVGAGI. The J segment lost 8 bases and the V segment lost 4 bases, leaving 7 bases of the junction unmatched. The CDR3 loop is CASSSPGQGSGYTF. In DNA, the CDR3 is TGTGCCAGCAGTTCTCCGGGACAGGGGTCAGGCTACACCTTC.

The chain is built from TRBV7-2 and TRBJ1-1; TRBD1 aligns across 11 bases. Germline CDR1 reads SGHTA; CDR2 reads FQGNSA. The CDR3 loop spans 15 amino acids. V dropped 3 bases and J dropped 4; count of bases not matched to a gene: 4. This chain's CDR3 is CASSFAGQGVTEAFF. DNA of the CDR3: TGTGCCAGCAGCTTTGCGGGACAGGGGGTCACTGAAGCTTTCTTT.

The chain links TRBV10-3 to TRBJ1-1; D gene ambiguous. The CDR3 extends over 15 amino acids. CDR1 and CDR2 (germline): ENHRY, SYGVKD. Deletions cut 0 bases from V and 4 bases from J, with 12 bases between. The CDR3: CAISESTASITEAFF. DNA for the CDR3: TGTGCCATCAGTGAGTCAACAGCCTCAATCACTGAAGCTTTCTTT.

The V and J genes are TRBV7-2 and TRBJ2-3; 8 nucleotides align to TRBD2. Trimming at V came to 2 bases and at J to 0 bases, leaving 1 base not matched to a gene. The CDR3 runs to 15 residues. Germline V gene data show CDR1 as SGHTA and CDR2 as FQGNSA. The CDR3 DNA follows: TGTGCCAGCAGCTTATCTAGCGGGAGCACAGATACGCAGTATTTT. This codes for CASSLSSGSTDTQYF.

CDR3 nucleotides: TGTGCCAGCAGTTTAAGAGCGACGACTTCTGAGACCCAGTACTTC. It is translated as CASSLRATTSETQYF. The chain combines TRBV28 with TRBJ2-5; D ambiguous. V was trimmed by 2 bases and J by 5 bases, leaving 15 bases between them. CDR1 and CDR2 from the germline V gene are MDHEN and SYDVKM. This CDR3 comprises 15 residues. Using reference TRBV28 and TRBJ2-5 for the parts outside the CDR3, the full variable domain is DVKVTQSSRYLVKRTGEKVFLECVQDMDHENMFWYRQDPGLGLRLIYFSYDVKMKEKGDIPEGYSVSREKKERFSLILESASTNQTSMYLCASSLRATTSETQYFGPGTRLLVL.

This rearrangement joins TRBV6-4 to TRBJ1-1; D gene uncertain. CDR1 is MRHNA and CDR2 is SNTAGT in the germline V gene. With 5 bases removed from V and 3 bases from J, the gap between germline ends came to 10 bases. This CDR3 region has 13 residues. The CDR3 here is CASSPERDTEAFF. CDR3 DNA: TGTGCCAGCAGTCCGGAGAGGGACACTGAAGCTTTCTTT.

Many counts were recorded for this clone. The V call is TRBV2, the J call TRBJ2-2; perhaps TRBD2 as D (5 bases). From germline, CDR1 is SNHLY and CDR2 FYNNEI. The CDR3 extends over 13 amino acids. Between the trimmed V and J ends, which lost 6 bases and 3 bases, there was a span of 8 bases. CDR3 residues: CASSQRDTGELFF. CDR3 bases: TGTGCCAGCAGCCAGAGGGACACCGGGGAGCTGTTTTTT.

This rearrangement joins TRBV10-3 to TRBJ1-5; 8 bases are shared with TRBD1. Trimming removed 10 bases from V and 4 bases from J; junction bases left unmatched: 12. The CDR3 consists of 15 residues. Per germline, CDR1 ENHRY and CDR2 SYGVKD. The CDR3 is CATDPGTGNNQPQHF. The CDR3, as DNA: TGTGCCACGGACCCCGGGACAGGTAATAATCAGCCCCAGCATTTT.

The chain links TRBV29-1 to TRBJ2-7; tentatively, D is TRBD1 (6 bases). This CDR3 contains 13 residues. Trimming pared 5 bases from V and 4 bases from J, leaving 15 bases between. Germline V gene lookup returns CDR1 SQVTM and CDR2 ANQGSEA. The CDR3 bases are TGCAGCGTTACCGGGACAAGGGGTTACGAGCAGTACTTC. This encodes CSVTGTRGYEQYF.

The chain couples TRBV19 to TRBJ2-1, with 8 bases matching TRBD2. The CDR3 extends over 14 amino acids. Trimming took 6 bases from V and 8 from J; bases not matched to a gene: 9. Per the germline V gene, CDR1 is LNHDA and CDR2 is SQIVND (reference sequence). The CDR3 is CASSRLASGDEQFF. The CDR3 region has the DNA TGTGCCAGTAGCCGACTAGCGTCGGGTGATGAGCAGTTCTTC.

The chain combines TRBV2 with TRBJ1-1, with D tentatively TRBD1 (6 bases). Trimming pared 4 bases from V and 8 bases from J, leaving 8 bases between. The germline V gene has CDR1 SNHLY and CDR2 FYNNEI. The CDR3 spans 11 residues. The CDR3 bases are TGTGCCAGCAGTGGAGACAGGGAAGCTTTCTTT. This sequence encodes CASSGDREAFF. Based on the CDR3 plus reference TRBV2 and TRBJ1-1, the full variable domain is EPEVTQTPSHQVTQMGQEVILRCVPISNHLYFYWYRQILGQKVEFLVSFYNNEISEKSEIFDDQFSVERPDGSNFTLKIRSTKLEDSAMYFCASSGDREAFFGQGTRLTVV.

The chain combines TRBV6-5 with TRBJ1-1; 9 bases are a match to TRBD1. The ends lost 6 bases at V and 7 bases at J; junction bases unmatched: 12. Germline V gene sequence: CDR1 MNHEY, CDR2 SVGAGI. CDR3 size: 15 residues. CDR3 protein: CASRQEPGQGLEAFF. As DNA, the CDR3 is TGTGCCAGCAGACAAGAACCGGGACAGGGCCTTGAAGCTTTCTTT.

The CDR3 coding sequence is TGCGCCAGCAGTGAAGCGGGAGGCCACAATGAGCAGTTCTTC. It codes for CASSEAGGHNEQFF. The chain joins TRBV10-2 to TRBJ2-1; 9 bases fit TRBD2. Germline values: CDR1 WSHSY, CDR2 SAAADI. This CDR3 region has 14 residues. With 3 bases clipped from V and 5 bases from J, the junction kept 2 bases outside the gene matches.

This clone showed up just a few times. The chain carries TRBV5-4 and TRBJ1-2; TRBD1 aligns across 9 bases. V lost 1 base and J lost 4; bases outside the gene matches: 17. Looked up from germline, CDR1 is SGHNT and CDR2 is YYREEE (reference sequence). This CDR3 is built from 19 residues. CDR3 coding DNA: TGTGCCAGCAGCTTGATCGCCGGCACAGGGGGCGTGAGGATCTATGGCTACACCTTC. As protein: CASSLIAGTGGVRIYGYTF.

This clone was picked up one time. The V call is TRBV11-2, the J call TRBJ2-7, with 10 bases lining up with TRBD2. Trimming cost V 1 base and J 1 base; bases outside gene matches: 7. This CDR3 is 17 amino acids long. The germline CDR1 and CDR2 sequences are SGHAT and FQNNGV. CDR3 sequence: CASSLVVVGLASYEQYF. Written as DNA, the CDR3 is TGTGCCAGCAGCTTAGTAGTAGTGGGACTAGCGTCCTACGAGCAGTACTTC.

The chain carries TRBV6-5 and TRBJ2-7, with 7 nucleotides matching TRBD1. In germline, CDR1 is MNHEY, CDR2 SVGAGI. V shed 1 base and J 6 bases; nucleotides not matched to a gene: 9. CDR3 length equals 15 residues. The CDR3 nucleotides read TGTGCCAGCAGTTACTACGGGACAGAGAGGGGCGAGCAGTACTTC. Its translation is CASSYYGTERGEQYF.

For the CDR3, the DNA is TGCGCCAGCAGCCAAGCGCTAGCGGGAGGACCCCCCCAAGAGACCCAGTACTTC. Translated, it gives CASSQALAGGPPQETQYF. The chain links TRBV4-3 to TRBJ2-5; the match to TRBD2 covers 11 bases. This CDR3 contains 18 residues. Per the germline V gene, CDR1 is LGHNA and CDR2 is YSLEER. The trim removed 1 base at V and 1 base at J, leaving 8 bases unmatched.

The CDR3 coding sequence is TGCAGCGTTCGTGAGGGATCTAGCACAGATACGCAGTATTTT. Translating gives CSVREGSSTDTQYF. The chain recombines TRBV29-1 with TRBJ2-3, with D perhaps matching TRBD2 (5 bases). This CDR3 spans 14 amino acids. In germline, CDR1 is SQVTM, CDR2 ANQGSEA. The V gene lost 5 bases and the J gene lost 0 bases, with 12 bases spanning the gap.

This clone came up once. The chain has TRBV28 and TRBJ2-4; TRBD1 matches at 7 bases. The CDR3 contains 17 residues. With V trimmed by 6 bases and J by 2 bases, 13 bases remained unmatched. CDR1 is MDHEN and CDR2 is SYDVKM in the germline V gene. The CDR3 bases are TGTGCCAGCAGCCAAAGACCCTTGGACAGGTCCAAAAACATTCAGTACTTC. This sequence encodes CASSQRPLDRSKNIQYF.

The gene calls are TRBV14 and TRBJ1-5, with a weak D call TRBD1 (6 bases). The CDR3 has 16 residues. The V gene's germline CDR1 is SGHDN and CDR2 FVKESK. V shed 2 bases and J shed 5 bases, with 16 bases lying between them. CDR3 amino acids: CASSQPQGRGDQPQHF. For the CDR3, the DNA is TGTGCCAGCAGCCAACCCCAGGGGCGGGGGGATCAGCCCCAGCATTTT.

V usage is TRBV4-1 and J usage is TRBJ2-7; 12 nucleotides align to TRBD2. Germline CDR1 MGHRA, CDR2 YSYEKL. CDR3 length equals 17 residues. V lost 1 base, J lost 7 bases, and 11 bases stayed unmatched. CDR3 amino acids: CASSQVFRLAGGGEQYF. DNA of the CDR3: TGCGCCAGCAGCCAAGTCTTCCGGCTAGCGGGAGGGGGAGAGCAGTACTTC.